The next 4 T cell receptor beta chains were all read from a single sample in a study of T-cell memory formation after mild COVID-19. MiXCR was run by TCRdb on the 5' RACE reads, yielding one entry per CDR3 protein. The sample consists of approximately 500,000 distinct CDR3 sequences, around 25% of them appearing once. Specimen: PBMCs or a T cell subset sorted from them (not recorded which). These receptors all come from an adult woman who had mild COVID-19 (a few samples of this study predate the infection). Cell type and time point are not known.

This clonotype has just a few counts. The chain has TRBV10-3 and TRBJ1-5; 10 nucleotides align to TRBD1. Per germline, CDR1 ENHRY and CDR2 SYGVKD. This CDR3 comprises 13 residues. V shed 10 bases, J shed 7 bases, and the junction held 7 bases outside the gene matches. The CDR3 spells CATSGTGAQPQHF. Written as DNA, the CDR3 is TGTGCCACCTCCGGGACAGGGGCCCAGCCCCAGCATTTT.

This clonotype was seen more than once but under ten times. The chain has TRBV5-5 and TRBJ1-3; tentatively, D is TRBD1 (6 bases). Deletions cut 5 bases from V and 1 base from J, with 10 bases between. CDR1 and CDR2 from the germline V gene are SGHKS and YYEKEE (reference sequence). This CDR3 spans 14 amino acids. For the CDR3, the DNA is TGTGCCAGCAGTGTGGGGGCTTCTGGAAACACCATATATTTT. This gives the protein CASSVGASGNTIYF.

The V call is TRBV4-2, the J call TRBJ2-1; D is perhaps TRBD2 (5 bases). CDR1 is LGHNA, CDR2 YNFKEQ, per germline. V was shortened by 2 bases and J by 8 bases, with 13 bases between the two germline ends. The CDR3 has 14 amino acids. The chain's CDR3 is CASSQREGLYEQFF. The CDR3 region has the DNA TGTGCCAGCAGCCAACGTGAGGGCCTCTATGAGCAGTTCTTC.

The V call is TRBV4-1, the J call TRBJ2-2, with a possible D match to TRBD1 (6 bases). The V end lost 2 bases, the J end lost 4 bases, and 11 bases lay between the germline ends. CDR1 is MGHRA, CDR2 YSYEKL, per germline. This CDR3 spans 15 amino acids. CDR3: CASSQSTGRTGELFF. In nucleotides, the CDR3 is TGCGCCAGCAGCCAATCGACAGGCCGCACCGGGGAGCTGTTTTTT.